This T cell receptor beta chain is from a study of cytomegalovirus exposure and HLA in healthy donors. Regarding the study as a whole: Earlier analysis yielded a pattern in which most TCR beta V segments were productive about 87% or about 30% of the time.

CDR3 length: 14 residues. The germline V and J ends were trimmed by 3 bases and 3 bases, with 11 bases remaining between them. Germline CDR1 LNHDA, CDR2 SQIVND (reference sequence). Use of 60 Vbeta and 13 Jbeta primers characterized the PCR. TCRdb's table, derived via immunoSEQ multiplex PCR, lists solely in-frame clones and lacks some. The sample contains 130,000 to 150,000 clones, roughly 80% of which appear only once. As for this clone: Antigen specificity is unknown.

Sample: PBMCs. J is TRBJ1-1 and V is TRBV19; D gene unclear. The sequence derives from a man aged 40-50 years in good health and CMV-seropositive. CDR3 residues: CASSMNEAHTEAFF. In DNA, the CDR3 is TGTGCCAGTAGTATGAATGAGGCGCACACTGAAGCTTTCTTT.